The rows below give T cell receptor beta chains drawn from one sample of a study of blood T cell repertoires in COVID-19. The protocol was immunoSEQ multiplex PCR, while the TCRdb copy is restricted to in-frame clones and leaves out a portion. This sample has approximately 60,000 clones, with about 83% found just once. The sequencing input was peripheral blood. The receptors shown here come from a human donor in a cohort sampled during active COVID-19. Each CDR3 is given with its conserved first and last residue. A D gene is named only where the DNA matches it firmly. Not every row has a clone size; where given, it reads once, few, many or a size class.

>once|TRBV6-5|TRBJ2-1|NA
TGTGCCAGCAAGGGTTTCACTAGTTACAATGAGCAGTTCTTC
CASKGFTSYNEQFF
>NA|TRBV11-2|TRBJ1-5|NA
TGTGCCAGCAGCGGAGACGGCTATAGCAATCAGCCCCAGCATTTT
CASSGDGYSNQPQHF
>NA|TRBV12-5|TRBJ1-6|TRBD1
TGTGCTAGTGGACACGACAGGGTCTCCTATAATTCACCCCTCCACTTT
CASGHDRVSYNSPLHF
>NA|TRBV4-2|TRBJ1-3|NA
TGTGCCAGCAGCCAAGAAAGGACACAGCAAGGTGGCACCATATATTTT
CASSQERTQQGGTIYF
>once|TRBV11-2|TRBJ2-4|NA
TGTGCCAGCAGCCCGATTAGGGGAGGCAAAAACATTCAGTACTTC
CASSPIRGGKNIQYF
>NA|TRBV27|TRBJ1-2|TRBD1
TGTGCCAGCAGGGGACAGGGGTTCTATGGCTACACCTTC
CASRGQGFYGYTF
>few|TRBV6-5|TRBJ1-1|TRBD1
TGTGCCAGCAGTTATCGGGCAGGGGGCGCCGAAGCTTTCTTT
CASSYRAGGAEAFF
>few|TRBV2|TRBJ2-7|NA
TGTGCCAGCAGTGAGTACTACGAGCAGTACTTC
CASSEYYEQYF
>NA|TRBV7-8|TRBJ2-1|TRBD2
TGTGCCAGCAGCAAGACCCCCAGCGGGGGCTACAATGAGCAGTTCTTC
CASSKTPSGGYNEQFF
>NA|TRBV12-3/TRBV12-4|TRBJ2-2|TRBD2
TGTGCCAGCAGTCTCACTAGCGCCGGGGAGCTGTTTTTT
CASSLTSAGELFF
>few|TRBV27|TRBJ1-2|NA
TGTGCCAGCAGTTTCAATCCAGGGTTCTATGGCTACACCTTC
CASSFNPGFYGYTF
>NA|TRBV12-3/TRBV12-4|TRBJ1-2|NA
TGTGCCAGCAGTTTAACCGCGAAGGGCTACACCTTC
CASSLTAKGYTF
>NA|TRBV7-8|TRBJ2-7|TRBD1
TGTGCCAGCAGCCTACGGGGACAGTCCAACTCCTACGAGCAGTACTTC
CASSLRGQSNSYEQYF
>NA|TRBV28|TRBJ2-3|TRBD2
TGTGCCAGCAAACTAGCGGGAGGGTTCACAGATACGCAGTATTTT
CASKLAGGFTDTQYF
>NA|TRBV7-8|TRBJ1-5|NA
TGTGCCAGCAGCTTAGAGTTTACAGGCTCATATAGCAATCAGCCCCAGCATTTT
CASSLEFTGSYSNQPQHF
>NA|TRBV30|TRBJ1-2|NA
TGTGCCTGGAGTCAACAGGCAGGGATTGGCTACACCTTC
CAWSQQAGIGYTF
>NA|TRBV7-2|TRBJ2-2|TRBD1
TGTGCCAGCAGGGGACAGTACACCGGGGAGCTGTTTTTT
CASRGQYTGELFF